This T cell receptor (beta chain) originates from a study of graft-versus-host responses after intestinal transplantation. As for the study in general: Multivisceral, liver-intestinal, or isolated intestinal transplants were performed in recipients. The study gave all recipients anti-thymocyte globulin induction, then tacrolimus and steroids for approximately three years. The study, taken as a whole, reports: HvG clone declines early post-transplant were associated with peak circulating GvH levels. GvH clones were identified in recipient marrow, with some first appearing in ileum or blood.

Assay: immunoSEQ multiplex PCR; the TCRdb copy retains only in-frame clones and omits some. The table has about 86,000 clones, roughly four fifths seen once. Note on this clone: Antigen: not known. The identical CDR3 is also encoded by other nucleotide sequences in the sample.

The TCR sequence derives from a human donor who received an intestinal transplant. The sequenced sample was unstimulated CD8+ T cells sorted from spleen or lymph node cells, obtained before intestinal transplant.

The CDR3 sequence: CASSIAHTGELFF. The CDR3 region has the DNA TGTGCCAGTAGTATTGCTCACACCGGGGAGCTGTTTTTT. The rearrangement uses TRBV19 and TRBJ2-2; D call uncertain. The CDR3 is 13 residues long. Trimming took off 3 bases at V and 3 bases at J, with 5 bases between the two ends. In germline, CDR1 is LNHDA, CDR2 SQIVND (reference sequence).